What follows are 27 T cell receptor beta chains derived from one specimen sequenced in a study of T-cell reconstitution after alpha-beta-depleted transplantation in children. The library targeted TCRbeta and was prepared with unique molecular identifiers. One entry per CDR3 protein, called by TCRdb with MiXCR from the PCR reads. This table holds about 870,000 distinct CDR3 sequences, around 17% found once. Sequenced material: PBMCs, mostly from graft donor cells, taken 360 days after TCRalphabeta/CD19-depleted stem cell transplant. The receptors were gathered from a male patient younger than 18 who had a stem cell transplant for acute lymphoblastic leukemia, so the T cells may come from the graft donor.

The V call is TRBV12-3 or TRBV12-4, the J call TRBJ1-3, with a weak D call TRBD1 (5 bases). V lost 6 bases to trimming and J lost 5 bases, with 23 bases between them. CDR3 length: 17 residues. The CDR3 DNA reads TGTGCCAGCAGCTCCTTTCAGGGAGTGAAGATGAGAAACACCATATATTTT. Encoded protein: CASSSFQGVKMRNTIYF.

The chain is built from TRBV10-1 and TRBJ2-7, with TRBD2 identical over 10 bases. From germline, CDR1 is WNHNN and CDR2 SYGVQD (reference sequence). J was trimmed by 2 bases and V by 4 bases; bases with no gene match: 11. The CDR3 spans 17 residues. Here the CDR3 DNA reads TGCGCCAGCAGTGGAGAGGCTAGCGGGAGTTTTCCCTACGAGCAGTACTTC. Amino acids: CASSGEASGSFPYEQYF.

This clonotype was seen a handful of times. One end of the junction does not line up with germline, which may come from a read error. This chain uses TRBV5-1 with TRBJ1-4; TRBD1 is a possible D gene (6 bases). Germline CDR1 reads SGHRS; CDR2 reads YFSETQ. CDR3 length: 11 residues. The CDR3 is CASSCEGQGPF. Written as DNA, the CDR3 is TGCGCCAGCAGCTGCGAAGGGCAGGGGCCTTTT.

This clonotype was seen many times. The gene calls are TRBV6-5 and TRBJ1-1; D is possibly TRBD1 (5 bases). The CDR3 consists of 15 residues. Germline assignment: CDR1 MNHEY and CDR2 SVGAGI. V lost 4 bases and J lost 0, with 12 bases in between. The chain's CDR3 is CASSSQGSMNTEAFF. The CDR3 bases are TGTGCCAGCAGTTCGCAGGGCTCCATGAACACTGAAGCTTTCTTT.

The genes are TRBV20-1 and TRBJ2-7, with D maybe TRBD2 (6 bases). This CDR3 has 13 amino acids. Germline CDR1 DFQATT, CDR2 SNEGSKA (reference sequence). V was pared by 1 base and J by 6 bases, with 13 bases between. The CDR3 sequence: CSARGGTLGEQYF. The CDR3 DNA reads TGCAGTGCTAGAGGGGGGACTCTCGGCGAGCAGTACTTC.

This clonotype appeared a few times. CDR3 loop: CASSFALTSGVADTQYF. The CDR3 region has the DNA TGTGCCAGCAGTTTCGCTTTGACTAGCGGGGTAGCGGATACGCAGTATTTT. The chain combines TRBV12-3 or TRBV12-4 with TRBJ2-3, with 11 bases that match TRBD2. V was pared by 3 bases and J by 6 bases, with 11 bases of the junction left unmatched. CDR3 length: 17 amino acids.

The J gene is TRBJ2-7, the V gene TRBV7-2; 9 bases fit TRBD2. The trim removed 3 bases at V and 7 bases at J, leaving 10 bases unmatched. The CDR3 contains 15 residues. Germline V gives CDR1 SGHTA, CDR2 FQGNSA. CDR3: CASSFDSGSVREQYF. The DNA for the CDR3 is TGTGCCAGCAGCTTTGATAGCGGGAGTGTAAGAGAGCAGTACTTC.

This clonotype has a handful of counts. The CDR3 protein is CASSLYRGHYEQYF. The CDR3 region has the DNA TGCGCCAGCAGCTTGTACCGGGGGCACTACGAGCAGTACTTC. The chain joins TRBV5-1 to TRBJ2-7, with D perhaps given as TRBD1 or TRBD2 (6 bases each). Trimming pared 1 base from V and 3 bases from J, leaving 11 bases between. Germline V CDR1 and CDR2: SGHRS, YFSETQ. The CDR3 spans 14 residues.

This clonotype was detected only a few times. The rearrangement uses TRBV10-3 and TRBJ2-3, with D possibly TRBD2 on 6 matching bases. V was pared by 6 bases and J by 6 bases, with 16 bases between. This CDR3 region has 14 residues. Germline assignment: CDR1 ENHRY and CDR2 SYGVKD. The CDR3 spells CAIRNVAETDTQYF. CDR3 nucleotide sequence: TGTGCCATCAGGAACGTAGCGGAGACGGATACGCAGTATTTT.

This clonotype was seen ten or more times. This rearrangement joins TRBV28 to TRBJ2-1; 11 bases agree with TRBD2. J lost 0 bases, V lost 6 bases, and 7 bases had no gene match. The CDR3 covers 17 residues. CDR1 and CDR2 from the germline V gene are MDHEN and SYDVKM. CDR3 nucleotide sequence: TGTGCCAGCAGGGCTAGCGGGAGGTCGAGCTCCTACAATGAGCAGTTCTTC. Translation gives CASRASGRSSSYNEQFF. Drawing the rest from reference TRBV28 and TRBJ2-1, the complete variable domain is DVKVTQSSRYLVKRTGEKVFLECVQDMDHENMFWYRQDPGLGLRLIYFSYDVKMKEKGDIPEGYSVSREKKERFSLILESASTNQTSMYLCASRASGRSSSYNEQFFGPGTRLTVL.

In its sample, this clonotype was seen a few times. The V call is TRBV11-2, the J call TRBJ2-3; D is ambiguous. Germline CDR1 reads SGHAT; CDR2 reads FQNNGV. The CDR3 sequence is 12 residues long. V was trimmed by 4 bases and J by 6 bases, leaving 8 bases between them. This chain's CDR3 is CASSSYMDTQYF. For the CDR3, the DNA is TGTGCCAGCAGCTCCTATATGGATACGCAGTATTTT.

This rearrangement joins TRBV10-3 to TRBJ2-3; 8 bases align to TRBD2. Germline CDR1 ENHRY, CDR2 SYGVKD. This CDR3 comprises 16 residues. The junction had 7 bases not matched to a gene; V was cut back by 3 bases and J by 2 bases. The CDR3 spells CAISDKTSVYTDTQYF. CDR3 DNA sequence: TGTGCCATCAGTGATAAGACTAGCGTTTACACAGATACGCAGTATTTT.

The J gene is TRBJ2-5, the V gene TRBV12-3 or TRBV12-4; D is possibly TRBD1 (6 bases). The CDR3 has 13 amino acids. V was trimmed by 6 bases and J by 5 bases, leaving 13 bases between them. CDR3 DNA: TGTGCCAGCAGGTCACAGGGAGTGGAGACCCAGTACTTC. It specifies CASRSQGVETQYF.

This clonotype has just a few counts. The gene calls are TRBV7-2 and TRBJ1-5, with TRBD1 matching 10 bases. V lost 5 bases to trimming and J lost 0 bases; unmatched junction nucleotides: 7. CDR1 is SGHTA, CDR2 FQGNSA, per germline. This CDR3 contains 17 residues. The CDR3 loop reads CASSPRQGARSNQPQHF. The CDR3 nucleotides read TGTGCCAGCAGCCCGCGACAGGGGGCGCGTAGCAATCAGCCCCAGCATTTT.

The gene calls are TRBV7-6 and TRBJ2-5; 8 nucleotides align to TRBD2. The CDR3 runs 21 residues. Trimming cost V 1 base and J 2 bases; bases outside gene matches: 21. CDR1 is SGHVS, CDR2 FNYEAQ, per germline. In DNA form, the CDR3 reads TGTGCCAGCAGCTTAGAGGATTCAAGGCTACCGGGAGGGAGAGGGCAAGAGACCCAGTACTTC. Protein sequence: CASSLEDSRLPGGRGQETQYF.

This chain connects TRBV29-1 to TRBJ2-5, with 8 bases that match TRBD1. The V segment lost 3 bases and the J segment 4 bases; nucleotides outside the gene matches: 10. The CDR3 length is 15 residues. Germline V gives CDR1 SQVTM, CDR2 ANQGSEA. CDR3 DNA sequence: TGCAGCGTTGATCATGGACAGGGTTTCATAGAGACCCAGTACTTC. This translates into CSVDHGQGFIETQYF. The whole variable domain, remainder taken from reference TRBV29-1 and TRBJ2-5, is SAVISQKPSRDICQRGTSLTIQCQVDSQVTMMFWYRQQPGQSLTLIATANQGSEATYESGFVIDKFPISRPNLTFSTLTVSNMSPEDSSIYLCSVDHGQGFIETQYFGPGTRLLVL.

This clonotype appeared a few times. CDR3 amino acids: CAWNTYTDTQYF. The CDR3 bases are TGTGCCTGGAACACCTACACAGATACGCAGTATTTT. V usage is TRBV30 and J usage is TRBJ2-3; no definite D call. The CDR3 runs 12 residues. Trimming removed 4 bases from V and 2 bases from J, with 7 bases in between. In germline, CDR1 is GTSNPN, CDR2 SVGIG (reference sequence).

Here the CDR3 DNA reads TGCAGTGCTAGAGATTCGGCCCAGGCCTCCCGGGAGCTGTTTTTT. Its translation: CSARDSAQASRELFF. This rearrangement joins TRBV20-1 to TRBJ2-2; no clear D. This CDR3 has 15 residues. Germline CDR1 is DFQATT and CDR2 is SNEGSKA (reference sequence). V lost 0 bases to trimming and J lost 9 bases, with 17 bases between them.

This clonotype was observed a few times. This chain uses TRBV4-1 with TRBJ1-3; unclear D gene. The germline V and J ends were trimmed by 0 bases and 0 bases, with 6 bases remaining between them. Germline-derived CDR1 and CDR2 are MGHRA and YSYEKL. The CDR3 has 15 amino acids. The CDR3 nucleotides read TGCGCCAGCAGCCAAGATGGGTTCTCTGGAAACACCATATATTTT. Translated, it gives CASSQDGFSGNTIYF.

This clonotype was recorded at least ten times. This rearrangement joins TRBV3-1 to TRBJ2-3, with no clear D. Germline CDR1 is LGHDT and CDR2 is YNNKEL (reference sequence). This CDR3 spans 11 amino acids. Trimming removed 1 base from V and 9 bases from J, with 5 bases in between. The CDR3 coding sequence is TGTGCCAGCAGCCAAGTAGGGACGCAGTATTTT. This codes for CASSQVGTQYF.

This clonotype was seen a handful of times. This chain uses TRBV30 with TRBJ2-5; D is uncertain. This CDR3 has 10 residues. Germline loops: CDR1 GTSNPN, CDR2 SVGIG (reference sequence). The CDR3 loop is CTVGWETQYF. The CDR3 nucleotides are TGTACGGTGGGATGGGAGACCCAGTACTTC.

This clonotype was counted between two and nine times. The V call is TRBV5-1, the J call TRBJ1-2; TRBD1 matches at 9 bases. The CDR3 totals 17 residues. V lost 2 bases to trimming and J lost 2 bases; unmatched junction nucleotides: 10. Germline-derived CDR1 and CDR2 are SGHRS and YFSETQ. This CDR3 is CASSFRSGTGFNYGYTF. The CDR3 DNA reads TGCGCCAGCAGCTTCCGATCAGGGACAGGGTTCAACTATGGCTACACCTTC.

This clonotype has only a few counts. The rearrangement joins TRBV29-1 to TRBJ2-7; TRBD2 agrees at 8 bases. CDR3 length: 12 residues. V dropped 6 bases and J dropped 3; count of bases not matched to a gene: 4. Germline lookup yields CDR1 SQVTM and CDR2 ANQGSEA. CDR3 residues: CSVGLELYEQYF. CDR3 nucleotide sequence: TGCAGCGTGGGACTAGAGCTCTACGAGCAGTACTTC.

The chain joins TRBV12-3 or TRBV12-4 to TRBJ2-7; D may be TRBD2 (6 bases). V was shortened by 3 bases and J by 4 bases, with 13 bases between the two germline ends. This CDR3 has 14 residues. The CDR3 DNA follows: TGTGCCAGCAGTTTTTGGAGGGTCGGTTACGAGCAGTACTTC. This gives the protein CASSFWRVGYEQYF.

This clonotype was seen repeatedly, ten times or more. The rearrangement uses TRBV29-1 and TRBJ2-1; D gene uncertain. The germline V and J ends were trimmed by 3 bases and 3 bases, with 3 bases remaining between them. The CDR3 length is 11 residues. The germline V gene has CDR1 SQVTM and CDR2 ANQGSEA. The CDR3 sequence: CSVDYYNEQFF. CDR3 sequence (DNA): TGCAGCGTTGATTACTACAATGAGCAGTTCTTC.

This clonotype was observed many times. V gene TRBV7-2 combines with J gene TRBJ2-2, with TRBD2 matching 10 bases. Trimming removed 6 bases from V and 4 bases from J; junction bases left unmatched: 5. The CDR3 has 15 residues. CDR1 SGHTA and CDR2 FQGNSA come from the germline V gene. The CDR3 DNA reads TGTGCCAGCAGTAAGCGGGAGGGCCTCACCGGGGAGCTGTTTTTT. Amino acid sequence: CASSKREGLTGELFF.

This sequence joins TRBV20-1 and TRBJ2-1; 7 nucleotides line up with TRBD2. The ends lost 0 bases at V and 4 bases at J; junction bases unmatched: 6. The CDR3 spans 15 residues. The germline V gene has CDR1 DFQATT and CDR2 SNEGSKA (reference sequence). CDR3 nucleotide sequence: TGCAGTGCTAGAGATCCGGGGGAGGGGTACAATGAGCAGTTCTTC. Its protein is CSARDPGEGYNEQFF.